This TCR beta chain was sequenced during a study of T cells in Graves' hyperthyroidism and ophthalmopathy. CDR3 length: 14 residues. V trimming: 1 base; J trimming: 7 bases; junction bases outside the gene matches: 4. Researchers took RNA transcripts and amplified the TCR beta CDR3 regions from them. Primed by the HTBI set, a first-round RT-PCR was run on the TCR CDR3. Each CDR3 protein gets one entry after TCRdb re-called the multiplex PCR reads with MiXCR. This table holds roughly 150,000 distinct CDR3 sequences, approximately 9% found once. At least ten counts were recorded for this clonotype. The sample comprised blood. The V and J genes are TRBV12-3 or TRBV12-4 and TRBJ2-5; 9 bases match TRBD2. This TCR derives from a woman between 18 and 29 years old with Graves' hyperthyroidism that later progressed to Graves' ophthalmopathy. As DNA, the CDR3 is TGTGCCAGCAGTTTAGTAGCGGGGGACGGGACCCAGTACTTC. Residues: CASSLVAGDGTQYF.